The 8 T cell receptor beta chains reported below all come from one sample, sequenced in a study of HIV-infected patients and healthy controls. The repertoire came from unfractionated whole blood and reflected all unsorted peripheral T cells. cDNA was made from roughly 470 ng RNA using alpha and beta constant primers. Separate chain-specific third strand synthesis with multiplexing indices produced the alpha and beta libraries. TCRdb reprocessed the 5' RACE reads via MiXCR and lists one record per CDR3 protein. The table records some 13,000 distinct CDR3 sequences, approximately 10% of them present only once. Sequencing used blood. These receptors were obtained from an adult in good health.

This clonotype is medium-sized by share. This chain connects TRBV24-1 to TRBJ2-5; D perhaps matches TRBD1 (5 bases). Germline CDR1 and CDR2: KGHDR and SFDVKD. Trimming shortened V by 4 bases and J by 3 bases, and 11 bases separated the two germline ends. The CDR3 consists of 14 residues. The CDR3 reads CATSDSGIKETQYF. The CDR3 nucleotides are TGTGCCACCAGTGACTCAGGGATAAAAGAGACCCAGTACTTC.

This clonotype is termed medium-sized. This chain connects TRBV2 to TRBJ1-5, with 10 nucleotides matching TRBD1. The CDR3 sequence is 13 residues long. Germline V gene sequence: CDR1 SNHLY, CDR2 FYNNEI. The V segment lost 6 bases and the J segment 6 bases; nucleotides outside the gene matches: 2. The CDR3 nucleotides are TGTGCCAGCAGGGACAGGGGGTCTCAGCCCCAGCATTTT. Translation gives CASRDRGSQPQHF.

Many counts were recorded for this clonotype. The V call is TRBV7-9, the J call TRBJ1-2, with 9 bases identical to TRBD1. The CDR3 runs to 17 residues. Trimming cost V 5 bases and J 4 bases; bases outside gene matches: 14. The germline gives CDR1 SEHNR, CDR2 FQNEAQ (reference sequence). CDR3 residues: CASSNGQGRSWVYGYTF. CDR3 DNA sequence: TGTGCCAGCAGCAATGGACAGGGGCGTAGTTGGGTCTATGGCTACACCTTC.

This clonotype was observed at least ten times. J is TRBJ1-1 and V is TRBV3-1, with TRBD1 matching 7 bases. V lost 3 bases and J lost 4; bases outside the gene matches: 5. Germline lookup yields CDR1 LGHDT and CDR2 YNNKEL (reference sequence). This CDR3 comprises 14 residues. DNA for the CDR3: TGTGCCAGCAGCCAGATCGGGACAGCCACTGAAGCTTTCTTT. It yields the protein CASSQIGTATEAFF. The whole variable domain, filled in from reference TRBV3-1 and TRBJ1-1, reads DTAVSQTPKYLVTQMGNDKSIKCEQNLGHDTMYWYKQDSKKFLKIMFSYNNKELIINETVPNRFSPKSPDKAHLNLHINSLELGDSAVYFCASSQIGTATEAFFGQGTRLTVV.

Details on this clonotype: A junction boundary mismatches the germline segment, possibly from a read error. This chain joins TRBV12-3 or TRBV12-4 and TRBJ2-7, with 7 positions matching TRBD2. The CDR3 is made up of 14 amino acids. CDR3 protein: CACSSPGLFHEQCF. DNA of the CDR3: TGTGCCTGCAGTTCACCGGGACTATTCCACGAGCAGTGCTTC.

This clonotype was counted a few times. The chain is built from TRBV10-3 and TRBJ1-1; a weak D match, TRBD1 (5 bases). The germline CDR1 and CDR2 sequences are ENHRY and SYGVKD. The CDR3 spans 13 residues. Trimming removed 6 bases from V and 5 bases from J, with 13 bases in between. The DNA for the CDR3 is TGTGCCATCAGCGACGGGGGGGTGACTGAAGCTTTCTTT. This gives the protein CAISDGGVTEAFF.

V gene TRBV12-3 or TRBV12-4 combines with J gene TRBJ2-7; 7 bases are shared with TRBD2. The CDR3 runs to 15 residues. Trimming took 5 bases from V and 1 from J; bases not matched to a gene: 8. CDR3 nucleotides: TGTGCCAGCAGTCCCCGGACCGGGGGGTCCTACGAGCAGTACTTC. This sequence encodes CASSPRTGGSYEQYF.

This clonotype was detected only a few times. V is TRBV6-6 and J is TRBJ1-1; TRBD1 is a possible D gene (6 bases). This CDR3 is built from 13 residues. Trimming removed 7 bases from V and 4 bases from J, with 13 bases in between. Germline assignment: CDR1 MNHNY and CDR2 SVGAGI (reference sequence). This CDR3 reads CASTRGGVTEAFF. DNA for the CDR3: TGTGCCAGCACCAGAGGGGGGGTCACTGAAGCTTTCTTT.